The table lists the clone carrying this T cell receptor beta chain with a count of one. Clones were sequenced by immunoSEQ multiplex PCR, and TCRdb holds only the in-frame ones, with some missing. Counted here are around 63,000 clones, around 70% occurring once; the ten biggest clones make up around 4.4%. The data are from a study of blood T cell repertoires in COVID-19. Seattle patient enrollment occurred during active infection, with longitudinal follow-up thereafter. The CDR3 is 16 residues long. Germline values: CDR1 SQVTM, CDR2 ANQGSEA. V lost 7 bases, J lost 4 bases, and 23 bases lay in between.

Sequences were obtained from peripheral blood. This receptor was obtained from a woman in her 70s with COVID-19, enrolled during active disease. The genes are TRBV29-1 and TRBJ1-5, with D possibly being TRBD1 (5 bases). This CDR3 reads CSAPLPVPEGNQPQHF. CDR3 DNA sequence: TGCAGCGCCCCCCTCCCGGTCCCGGAGGGGAATCAGCCCCAGCATTTT. The entire variable domain, with the rest obtained from reference TRBV29-1 and TRBJ1-5, is as follows: SAVISQKPSRDICQRGTSLTIQCQVDSQVTMMFWYRQQPGQSLTLIATANQGSEATYESGFVIDKFPISRPNLTFSTLTVSNMSPEDSSIYLCSAPLPVPEGNQPQHFGDGTRLSIL.